These T cell receptor beta chains were read from a single sample in a study of response to subunit inactivated influenza vaccine. A single record per CDR3 protein comes from TCRdb applying MiXCR to the RT-PCR reads. This sample has 180,000 or so distinct CDR3 sequences, with around 12% found just once. The same data also went into a second study, on T cells expressing NK-cell markers.

The sequencing here drew on CD8+ T cells sorted from PBMCs, taken about 11 days after vaccination. These receptors all stem from a man over 45 who received an inactivated influenza vaccine. Both conserved end residues are part of each CDR3. The order of the fields is J gene, D gene, V gene, clone size, CDR3 DNA, CDR3 protein. A D gene is named only where the DNA matches it firmly. Size is omitted from some rows. Given values are once, few, many or a class for expanded clones.

>TRBJ2-1|TRBD2|TRBV28|NA
TGTGCCAGCAGTTTTGCCAGCGGGAGAATGTCCTACAATGAGCAGTTCTTC
CASSFASGRMSYNEQFF
>TRBJ2-7|TRBD2|TRBV4-1|few
TGCGCCAGCAGCCAGTTTAGCGGGAGAGGGTCGTACGAGCAGTACTTC
CASSQFSGRGSYEQYF
>TRBJ2-2|NA|TRBV11-2|NA
TGTGCCAGCAGCGCGTCCTGGACAGTCAACACCGGGGAGCTGTTTTTT
CASSASWTVNTGELFF
>TRBJ1-1|NA|TRBV29-1|many
TGCAGCGGGAGGGGCATGAACACTGAAGCTTTCTTT
CSGRGMNTEAFF
>TRBJ2-7|TRBD1|TRBV12-3/TRBV12-4|NA
TGTGCCAGCAGTATACGGGACAGGGTCTACGAGCAGTACTTC
CASSIRDRVYEQYF
>TRBJ2-1|NA|TRBV20-1|NA
TGCAGTGCTAGATCGGGGACTGGAGACAATGAGCAGTTCTTC
CSARSGTGDNEQFF
>TRBJ2-1|NA|TRBV11-2|few
TGTGCCAGCAGCTTAGAGATCAGCTCCTACAATGAGCAGTTCTTC
CASSLEISSYNEQFF
>TRBJ2-1|TRBD2|TRBV19|NA
TGTGCCAGTAGACTCGATGCAGCGGGAAACAATGAGCAGTTCTTC
CASRLDAAGNNEQFF
>TRBJ1-3|TRBD1|TRBV9|few
TGTGCCAGCAGCGGAAATGAGGGACAGCTCCGAAACACCATATATTTT
CASSGNEGQLRNTIYF
>TRBJ2-7|NA|TRBV5-6|many
TGTGCCAGCAGCTTGACTACAGCTTCCTACGAGCAGTACTTC
CASSLTTASYEQYF
>TRBJ2-7|NA|TRBV7-9|NA
TGTGCCAGCAGCTTTATCGCAACCAGCTCCTACGAGCAGTACTTC
CASSFIATSSYEQYF
>TRBJ2-7|TRBD2|TRBV4-1|few
TGCGCCAGCAGCCTCGTGAGCGGGAAAACCTACGAGCAGTACTTC
CASSLVSGKTYEQYF
>TRBJ2-3|TRBD2|TRBV6-2/TRBV6-3|NA
TGTGCCAGCACCTACGGATTCGATCTAGCGGGAGGTACAGATACGCAGTATTTT
CASTYGFDLAGGTDTQYF
>TRBJ2-2|TRBD1|TRBV19|NA
TGTGCCAGTACTCCGGGACAGTGGTCCGGGGAGCTGTTTTTT
CASTPGQWSGELFF
>TRBJ2-1|NA|TRBV2|NA
TGTGCCAGCAGTGGCGAAGGAGCCTACAATGAGCAGTTCTTC
CASSGEGAYNEQFF
>TRBJ2-3|NA|TRBV28|many
TGTGCCAGCAGTTTTTTGTACGGCGGAACCCTAGATACGCAGTATTTT
CASSFLYGGTLDTQYF
>TRBJ2-2|NA|TRBV6-5|few
TGTGCCAGCAGTTACTCCGGGCCAGGTTTCACCGGGGAGCTGTTTTTT
CASSYSGPGFTGELFF
>TRBJ2-6|NA|TRBV29-1|NA
TGCAGCGACCAGGGGTTGGGCTCTGGGGCCAACGTCCTGACTTTC
CSDQGLGSGANVLTF
>TRBJ1-2|NA|TRBV5-6|few
TGTGCCAGCAGCTTGTCTGGGAATGGCTACACCTTC
CASSLSGNGYTF
>TRBJ2-4|NA|TRBV4-1|many
TGCGCCAGCAGCCCCTACGCCAAAGGGACCTTGGCCAAAAACATTCAGTACTTC
CASSPYAKGTLAKNIQYF
>TRBJ2-5|NA|TRBV7-9|NA
TGTGCCAGCAGCTGGGACCCTTTTAAGACCCAGTACTTC
CASSWDPFKTQYF
>TRBJ2-5|NA|TRBV7-8|NA
TGTGCCAGCAGCTTAGCTTGGGCGGGACCTCTAAATAGGGAGACCCAGTACTTC
CASSLAWAGPLNRETQYF
>TRBJ2-5|NA|TRBV13|once
TGTGCCAGCAGCTTAAAAACGGGTGGCGAAGAGACCCAGTACTTC
CASSLKTGGEETQYF
>TRBJ2-5|TRBD1|TRBV12-3/TRBV12-4|few
TGTGCCAGCAGTTTTGGGACAGGGGCCCAAGAGACCCAGTACTTC
CASSFGTGAQETQYF
>TRBJ2-3|NA|TRBV29-1|NA
TGCAGCGCAATCAAGGGGGGGGGAGATACGCAGTATTTT
CSAIKGGGDTQYF
>TRBJ2-3|NA|TRBV6-5|NA
TGTGCCAGCAGTTACGCGGCTAACTCAAATACGCAGTATTTT
CASSYAANSNTQYF
>TRBJ2-3|TRBD2|TRBV20-1|NA
TGCAGTGCTAGGACTCTAGCGGGAGTGGCAGATACGCAGTATTTT
CSARTLAGVADTQYF
>TRBJ2-2|NA|TRBV6-5|few
TGTGCCAGCAGTTACTCGTGGGGGGGGCTCGGCACCGGGGAGCTGTTTTTT
CASSYSWGGLGTGELFF
>TRBJ2-5|NA|TRBV30|few
TGTGCCTGGAGGAGAGGGCAAGAGACCCAGTACTTC
CAWRRGQETQYF
>TRBJ2-2|NA|TRBV25-1|NA
TGTGCCAGCAGTGAATGGGGAGGGGGCGGGGAGCTGTTTTTT
CASSEWGGGGELFF
>TRBJ2-7|TRBD2|TRBV11-2|NA
TGTGCCAGCAGCATCGGGACTATTCCGGCCAACGAGCAGTACTTC
CASSIGTIPANEQYF
>TRBJ2-5|NA|TRBV7-9|many
TGTGCCAGCAGTCGGTCTCACGAGACCCAGTACTTC
CASSRSHETQYF
>TRBJ1-2|TRBD1|TRBV6-5|NA
TGTGCCAGCAGTTACGGGACAGGTAGTGGCTATGGCTACACCTTC
CASSYGTGSGYGYTF
>TRBJ2-7|TRBD2|TRBV27|many
TGTGCCAGCAGTTTAAGCGGGAGGGCCTACGAGCAGTACTTC
CASSLSGRAYEQYF
>TRBJ2-3|NA|TRBV9|few
TGTGCCAGCAGCTACGGGGCCCTTAGCACAGATACGCAGTATTTT
CASSYGALSTDTQYF
>TRBJ2-1|NA|TRBV7-2|few
TGTGCCAGCAGCGGCCATAGCGCTGCAGCCAATGAGCAGTTCTTC
CASSGHSAAANEQFF
>TRBJ2-3|NA|TRBV15|many
TGTGCCACCAGCAGTGTCCGGGTAGCGGGCACAGATACGCAGTATTTT
CATSSVRVAGTDTQYF
>TRBJ1-1|NA|TRBV4-3|many
TGCGCCAGCAGCCCACAGGGATTCAGCACTGAAGCTTTCTTT
CASSPQGFSTEAFF
>TRBJ2-7|NA|TRBV20-1|few
TGCAGTGCTAGAGATCCACAGGGCTACGAGCAGTACTTC
CSARDPQGYEQYF
>TRBJ2-7|NA|TRBV7-9|NA
TGTGCCAGCAGCCCCCGGGTCGGCCCAAACGAGCAGTACTTC
CASSPRVGPNEQYF
>TRBJ1-2|NA|TRBV7-2|few
TGTGCCAGCACTTCAACCGGCTACACCTTC
CASTSTGYTF
>TRBJ2-3|TRBD1|TRBV5-6|NA
TGTGCCAGCAGCTGGGAGACAGGGGCCGTGGATACGCAGTATTTT
CASSWETGAVDTQYF
>TRBJ2-7|NA|TRBV7-9|NA
TGTGCCAGCAGCTCTCCACAGGGAACTGGGGAGCAGTACTTC
CASSSPQGTGEQYF
>TRBJ2-7|TRBD2|TRBV5-1|NA
TGCGCCAGCAGCTTAGCGGGAGGGTTGAGCGAGCAGTACTTC
CASSLAGGLSEQYF
>TRBJ2-7|NA|TRBV4-1|few
TGCGCCAGCAGCGCTTCTCCGGGCTACGAGCAGTACTTC
CASSASPGYEQYF
>TRBJ2-3|TRBD1|TRBV9|many
TGTGCCAGCAGCGTAGGACAGGGGCGGAGTTTAGATACGCAGTATTTT
CASSVGQGRSLDTQYF
>TRBJ2-1|TRBD2|TRBV9|NA
TGTGCCAGCAGCGAGACTAGCGGGAGGGCCCATGAGCAGTTCTTC
CASSETSGRAHEQFF
>TRBJ2-5|NA|TRBV7-2|NA
TGTGCCAGCAGCCCGGGAAAGCGGGCGCCCTTACGAGAGACCCAGTACTTC
CASSPGKRAPLRETQYF
>TRBJ1-2|NA|TRBV15|NA
TGTGCCACCAGCAGAGCCTTGAAAGGGAACTATGGCTACACCTTC
CATSRALKGNYGYTF
>TRBJ2-3|NA|TRBV12-3/TRBV12-4|few
TGTGCCAGCAGTTTAGAGGGCAGCATCACAGATACGCAGTATTTT
CASSLEGSITDTQYF
>TRBJ2-1|TRBD2|TRBV4-3|NA
TGCGCCAGCAGCCAAGATGGGTTGGATGGCGGGGGGACCTACAATGAGCAGTTCTTC
CASSQDGLDGGGTYNEQFF
>TRBJ2-3|TRBD1|TRBV29-1|few
TGCAGCGTTGAAAAACAGGGGCACCTGGGAGAGTCGCAGTATTTT
CSVEKQGHLGESQYF
>TRBJ2-3|TRBD1|TRBV3-1|few
TGTGCCAGCAGCCGTTCAGGGCAGGGGGCTCGGACAGATACGCAGTATTTT
CASSRSGQGARTDTQYF
>TRBJ2-7|NA|TRBV10-3|few
TGTGCCATTCCGGGATTACGCTACGAGCAGTACTTC
CAIPGLRYEQYF
>TRBJ2-1|TRBD1|TRBV29-1|few
TGCAGCGCCAAAGGGACAGGGGGGGCGGGCTACAATGAGCAGTTCTTC
CSAKGTGGAGYNEQFF